What follows describes a single T cell receptor beta chain. The length of the CDR3 is 17 residues. V was pared by 2 bases and J by 2 bases, with 11 bases of the junction left unmatched. Germline values: CDR1 GTSNPN, CDR2 SVGIG (reference sequence). The entry originates in a study of cytomegalovirus exposure and HLA in healthy donors. The PCR had 60 Vbeta and 13 Jbeta primers. Method: immunoSEQ multiplex PCR; TCRdb's copy keeps in-frame clones and lacks some. This sample has approximately 77,000 clones, with roughly four fifths found just once. Sequences were obtained from PBMCs. The TCR comes from a man in his forties in good health and CMV-seronegative. The gene calls are TRBV30 and TRBJ1-3, with 8 positions matching TRBD1. The CDR3, as DNA: TGTGCCTGGAGTCCGGTCGGACAGGGCAGGCCTGGAAACACCATATATTTT. Amino acid sequence: CAWSPVGQGRPGNTIYF.